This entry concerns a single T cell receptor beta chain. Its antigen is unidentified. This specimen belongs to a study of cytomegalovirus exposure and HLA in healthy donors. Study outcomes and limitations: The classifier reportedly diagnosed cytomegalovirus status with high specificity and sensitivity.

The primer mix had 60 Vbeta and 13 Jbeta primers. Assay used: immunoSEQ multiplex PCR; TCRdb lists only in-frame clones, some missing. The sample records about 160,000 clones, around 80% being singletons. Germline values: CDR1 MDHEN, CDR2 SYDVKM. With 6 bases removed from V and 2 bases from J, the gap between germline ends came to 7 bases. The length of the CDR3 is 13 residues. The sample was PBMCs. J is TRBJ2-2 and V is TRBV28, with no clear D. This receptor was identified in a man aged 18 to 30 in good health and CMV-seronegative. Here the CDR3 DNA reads TGTGCCAGCAGACATTCAAACACCGGGGAGCTGTTTTTT. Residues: CASRHSNTGELFF.